This T cell receptor (beta chain) was observed in a study of spatial heterogeneity in lung cancer. Overall study: Within raw reads, each unique TCR and UMI combination appeared on average more than ten times. Study-level findings and limits: Follow-up blood showed ubiquitous expanded tumor TCRs less than blood at resection did.

The CDR3 totals 16 residues. Germline V lookup: CDR1 MGHRA, CDR2 YSYEKL. V was pared by 4 bases and J by 2 bases, with 7 bases of the junction left unmatched. A unique molecular identifier was attached to every TCR cDNA molecule. TCRdb re-called the 5' RACE reads through MiXCR, storing one row per CDR3 protein. The sample has roughly 39,000 distinct CDR3 sequences, 6.8% seen once. Time point described: sample taken at primary tumor resection. Of note for this clonotype: Antigen specificity is unknown.

Source: PBMCs, taken at surgery. The receptor's source is a female donor with early-stage non-small cell lung cancer. The chain combines TRBV4-1 with TRBJ2-5; TRBD2 matches at 10 bases. The CDR3 protein is CASSLASTSGQETQYF. The CDR3 DNA follows: TGCGCCAGCAGCCTTGCATCGACTAGCGGGCAAGAGACCCAGTACTTC.